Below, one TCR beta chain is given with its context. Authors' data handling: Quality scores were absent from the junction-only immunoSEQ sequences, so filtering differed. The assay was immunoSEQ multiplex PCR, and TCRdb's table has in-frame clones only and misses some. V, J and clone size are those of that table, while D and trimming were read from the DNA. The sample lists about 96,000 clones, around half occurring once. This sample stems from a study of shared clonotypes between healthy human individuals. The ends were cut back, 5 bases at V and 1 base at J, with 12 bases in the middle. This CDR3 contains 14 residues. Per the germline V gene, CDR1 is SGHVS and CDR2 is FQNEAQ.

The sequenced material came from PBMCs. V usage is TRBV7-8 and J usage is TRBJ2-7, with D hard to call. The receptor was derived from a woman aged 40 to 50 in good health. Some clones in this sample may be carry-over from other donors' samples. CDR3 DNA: TGTGCCAGCAGCCTAGGGTCGGAATCCTACGAGCAGTACTTC. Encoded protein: CASSLGSESYEQYF.